Sequencing of this T cell receptor (beta chain) was carried out in a study of cytomegalovirus exposure and HLA in healthy donors. The PCR made use of 60 Vbeta and 13 Jbeta primers. Generated by immunoSEQ multiplex PCR, the TCRdb table keeps only in-frame clones and is missing some. The sample yields fewer than 200,000 clones, 70% to 90% seen once. CDR3 length: 15 residues. This sequence joins TRBV21-1 and TRBJ1-1; the table assigns TRBD1, which was not confirmed against the DNA. TRBV21-1 is shown as a pseudogene. The sequenced sample was PBMCs. This sequence was found in a woman aged 25 to 45 in good health and CMV-seronegative. CDR3 DNA sequence: TGTGCCAGCAGCAAAGGATTGGACAGGGGGCGTGAAGCTTTCTTT. Protein sequence: CASSKGLDRGREAFF.